This TCR beta chain was identified in a study of spatial heterogeneity in lung cancer (dated by TCRdb to about 2019). Study-wide context: More beta-chain than alpha-chain transcripts were consistently detected, likely reflecting higher beta-chain transcript abundance. In the raw uncorrected reads, each unique combination of TCR and UMI appeared more than ten times on average. In tumor regions, TCR transcript counts showed a strong correlation with a T cell transcriptional module score derived from matched bulk RNA-seq. Both alpha and beta chains were TCR-sequenced in hundreds of tumor regions, about 69 matched nontumor lung samples and around 54 PBMC samples obtained at surgery. TCR alpha and beta repertoires were quantitatively compared across multiple tumor regions, matched nontumor lung and blood in non-small cell lung cancer. The study linked features of the TCR repertoire to counts of nonsynonymous mutations, which were determined by whole-exome sequencing of tumor tissue.

The library was generated by 5' RACE. Sequencing was carried out with a NextSeq 500. To allow correction of PCR and sequencing errors, the TCR library protocol tagged every TCR cDNA molecule with a unique molecular identifier. Turning to the authors' computational methods: Decombinator tools were used for TCR identification, UMI-based error correction and CDR3 extraction. TCRs above a frequency of 2 per 1,000, corresponding to the top 1% of the tumor frequency distribution, were defined as expanded. Expanded tumor TCRs were classed as regional if statistically deemed absent (corrected P<0.05) from at least one tumor region, otherwise ubiquitous. Renyi diversity was calculated using the R vegan package after each repertoire was subsampled 100 times to 5,000 TCRs. To build CDR3 similarity networks, amino acid triplet string-kernel similarity was used, and CDR3s were connected when their pairwise similarity was above 0.82. TCRdb took the public reads, trimmed them with fastp at Q25, ran MiXCR for clone calling and kept in-frame beta chains. CDR3 protein duplicates are merged, each entry listing the most common genes and DNA. TCRdb, not the original authors, processed these V and J calls. This sample comprises over 15,000 distinct CDR3 sequences, 6.2% of them detected only once. The ten largest make up approximately 6.8% of the sample.

Results the study describes overall, beyond this receptor: Confirming at a functional level the hypothesis that regional TCRs recognize regional mutations was considered to require additional single-cell paired TCR alpha and beta sequencing. TCR-seq was estimated to cover only about 7.6% of tumor T cells for alpha chains and 13% for beta chains. The count of ubiquitous expanded TCRs correlated with the count of ubiquitous nonsynonymous mutations, and the count of regional expanded TCRs correlated with the count of regional nonsynonymous mutations. The number of expanded intratumoral alpha and beta TCRs correlated with the tumor nonsynonymous mutation count.

The time point label, as the study defines it: sample taken at primary tumor resection. Donors were 65 to 85 patients with early-stage, untreated non-small cell lung cancer from the lung TRACERx cohort. For TCR sequencing, whole RNA was extracted from tumor and nontumor lung tissue, or from cryopreserved PBMC samples, and no cell sorting was done. Only patients with enough RNA available from two or more tumor regions were chosen for TCR sequencing. Before selection, tumor and adjacent nontumor lung specimens were reviewed by a lung pathologist. This clonotype was found many times. Its antigen has not been determined. Base quality data are lacking; no much larger clone is found one base away. Measured from the cysteine to the phenylalanine, the CDR3 is 14 residues long. Here the CDR3 DNA is all that survives: 42 bases in frame from base 1. Deletion took 4 bases off V and 4 bases off J, with a span of 11 bases between the germline ends. Taken from the germline V gene, the CDR1 and CDR2 loops are KGHSH and LQKENI.

Source: lung tumor tissue, taken at surgery. This TCR was sampled from a male donor with early-stage non-small cell lung cancer. The receptor chain draws on TRBV18 and TRBJ1-3; TRBD1 might be the D gene, on 5 matching bases. The bases read TGTGCCAGCTCACGTCTAGGGGACGGAAACACCATATATTTT. Its translation is CASSRLGDGNTIYF.